This entry describes one T cell receptor beta chain. As yet, its antigen is unknown. The CDR3 length is 16 residues. CDR1 and CDR2 from the germline V gene are SNHLY and FYNNEI. V was trimmed by 6 bases and J by 0 bases, leaving 15 bases between them. Deep was the level used in running the assay. Sequencing used immunoSEQ multiplex PCR; TCRdb keeps in-frame clones, though not all of them. Seen here are around 2.5 million clones, under 95% observed once, and the top ten hold 0.36%. This sample was taken from a study of shared clonotypes between healthy human individuals. Overall study findings and caveats: Generation probabilities were higher for clonotypes shared across all four sorted-subset donors than for unshared ones.

The TCR comes from a young man in good health. Some clones in this sample may be carry-over from other donors' samples. Sequencing was done on a sample of naive CD4+ T cells from PBMCs. Subset of the sample: CD45RA+ positively selected. The J gene is TRBJ1-5, the V gene TRBV2, with a tentative D call TRBD1 (5 bases). The CDR3 bases are TGTGCCAGCAGCGCGACCTCAGGGAATAGCAATCAGCCCCAGCATTTT. Its translation is CASSATSGNSNQPQHF.